This T cell receptor beta chain was identified during a study of regulatory T cells in long-lasting Graves disease. Study-wide findings and caveats: Persistent disease was associated with favored TRBV28 usage and with favored use of TRBJ1-2 and TRBJ2-5.

V was clipped by 3 bases and J by 3 bases, with 11 bases between them. The CDR3 spans 13 residues. The germline V gene encodes CDR1 DFQATT and CDR2 SNEGSKA (reference sequence). Researchers made TCR beta libraries by using iRepertoire HTBI primers and running Arm-PCR on CDR3 regions. TCRdb used MiXCR to reprocess the multiplex PCR reads, holding one entry per CDR3 protein. The sample lists some 560,000 distinct CDR3 sequences, around 16% occurring once. The sample holds many counts of this clonotype. The antigen remains undetermined. Time point denoted: newly diagnosed GD, antithyroid drugs for less than 3 months. RNA from PBMCs was the source of the TCR library. Graves' disease diagnosis relied on American Thyroid Association guidelines. The data were also submitted as part of a second study, on T cells in Graves' hyperthyroidism and ophthalmopathy.

This receptor was taken from a woman aged 35-60 years with Graves disease. V gene TRBV20-1 combines with J gene TRBJ2-5; D remains ambiguous. Sequences were derived from peripheral blood mononuclear cells (PBMCs), sampled at new diagnosis, from a patient treated with antithyroid drugs. As DNA, the CDR3 is TGCAGTGCTAGGTCCCTTACCAAAGAGACCCAGTACTTC. This translates into CSARSLTKETQYF.